The clone carrying this T cell receptor (beta chain) has only one observation. The sample belongs to a study of blood T cell repertoires in COVID-19. As for the study in general: Spain, Italy and the United States supplied samples that represented acute and convalescent COVID-19.

Trimming took 6 bases from V and 3 from J; bases not matched to a gene: 4. Germline V gene sequence: CDR1 MNHEY, CDR2 SVGAGI. CDR3 length: 15 residues. TCRdb keeps only in-frame clones here, not all; method: immunoSEQ multiplex PCR. The profile shows about 200,000 clones, roughly 83% of them singletons. The chain has TRBV6-5 and TRBJ2-2, with 10 bases identical to TRBD1. The receptor comes from a middle-aged man with acute or convalescent COVID-19. Sequenced sample: peripheral blood. CDR3 in amino acids: CASSPTGGDTGELFF. The CDR3 coding sequence is TGTGCCAGCAGCCCGACAGGGGGCGACACCGGGGAGCTGTTTTTT.